The 5 T cell receptor beta chains below all came from one sample that was sequenced in a study of PD-1 blockade in classical Hodgkin lymphoma. Each of the patients experienced relapse following autologous stem cell transplantation, and their brentuximab vedotin exposure differed. This table comes from immunoSEQ multiplex PCR, and its TCRdb copy is limited to in-frame clones, with some not included. The table lists some 19,000 clones, about four fifths of them singletons. The source material was peripheral blood mononuclear cells (PBMCs), sampled at baseline. The receptor set was obtained from a human donor with classical Hodgkin lymphoma.

J is TRBJ1-2 and V is TRBV4-2; the D is unclear. Trimming removed 0 bases at V and 4 bases at J, with 12 bases between. Germline CDR1 reads LGHNA; CDR2 reads YNFKEQ. The CDR3 totals 15 residues. For the CDR3, the DNA is TGTGCCAGCAGCCAAGATGAGGGCAGCTCCTATGGCTACACCTTC. This gives the protein CASSQDEGSSYGYTF.

The rearrangement links TRBV19 to TRBJ1-5; 7 positions agree with TRBD1. The V gene end was trimmed by 1 base and the J gene end by 1 base; junction bases not matched to a gene: 4. Per germline, CDR1 LNHDA and CDR2 SQIVND (reference sequence). The CDR3 extends over 16 amino acids. CDR3 DNA sequence: TGTGCCAGTAGTATAGTACAGGGGTACAGCAATCAGCCCCAGCATTTT. Protein product: CASSIVQGYSNQPQHF.

The genes are TRBV5-5 and TRBJ1-2; a weak D match, TRBD1 (6 bases). V lost 7 bases, J lost 3 bases, and 16 bases lay in between. The CDR3 spans 14 residues. The V gene's germline CDR1 is SGHKS and CDR2 YYEKEE (reference sequence). The CDR3 loop reads CASSKRGADYGYTF. CDR3 coding DNA: TGTGCCAGCTCGAAGCGGGGGGCCGACTATGGCTACACCTTC.

V and J are TRBV6-5 and TRBJ2-3; 7 nucleotides align to TRBD1. Germline CDR1 MNHEY, CDR2 SVGAGI. This CDR3 region has 14 residues. Unmatched junction bases numbered 4, after V lost 7 bases and J lost 0 bases. CDR3 loop: CASKGTASTDTQYF. DNA of the CDR3: TGTGCCAGCAAGGGGACAGCTAGCACAGATACGCAGTATTTT.

This clone was recorded only once. The chain is built from TRBV9 and TRBJ2-7, with a tentative D call TRBD1 (5 bases). Trimming cost V 0 bases and J 5 bases, with 9 bases left between them. CDR3 length equals 13 residues. The germline CDR1 and CDR2 sequences are SGDLS and YYNGEE. The CDR3 loop reads CASSVGGWHEQYF. CDR3 DNA: TGTGCCAGCAGCGTAGGGGGCTGGCACGAGCAGTACTTC.